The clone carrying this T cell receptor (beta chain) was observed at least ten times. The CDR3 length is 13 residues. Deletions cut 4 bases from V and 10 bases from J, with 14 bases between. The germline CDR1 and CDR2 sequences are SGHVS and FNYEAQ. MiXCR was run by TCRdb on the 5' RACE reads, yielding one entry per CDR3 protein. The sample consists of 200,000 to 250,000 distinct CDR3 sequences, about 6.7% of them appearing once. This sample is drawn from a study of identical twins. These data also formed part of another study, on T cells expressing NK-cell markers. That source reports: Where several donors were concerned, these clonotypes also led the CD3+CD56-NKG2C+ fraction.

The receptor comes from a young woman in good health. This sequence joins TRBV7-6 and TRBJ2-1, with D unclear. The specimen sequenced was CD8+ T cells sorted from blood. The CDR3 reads CASSSQYSGEQFF. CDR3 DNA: TGTGCCAGCAGCTCCCAATACTCCGGAGAGCAGTTCTTC.